A single sample gave rise to the 5 T cell receptor beta chains below, sequenced in a study of CD8+ T cells in alopecia areata. Treatment defined: oral pan-JAK inhibitor, 5-10 mg twice daily. RNA extraction and reverse transcription yielded cDNA as sequencing template. The repertoire was sequenced with immunoSEQ multiplex PCR; TCRdb's copy has only in-frame clones and lacks some. The table shows 90,000 to 130,000 clones, with roughly three fifths occurring only once. Sequences were derived from CD8+ T cells sorted from blood, sampled at week 24, from a patient treated with tofacitinib. These TCRs come from a human donor with alopecia areata.

The genes are TRBV10-3 and TRBJ2-5; D may be TRBD2 (5 bases). Germline CDR1 is ENHRY and CDR2 is SYGVKD. Deletions cut 5 bases from V and 5 bases from J, with 6 bases between. This CDR3 spans 11 amino acids. CDR3 nucleotides: TGTGCCATCAGTTCGGGGGAGACCCAGTACTTC. Translation: CAISSGETQYF.

This clone was found a few times. This chain uses TRBV29-1 with TRBJ2-7; 7 nucleotides match TRBD1. There are 15 residues in the CDR3. The V and J ends lost 0 bases and 3 bases, in that order; junction bases with no gene match: 8. Germline-derived CDR1 and CDR2 are SQVTM and ANQGSEA. The CDR3 DNA reads TGCAGCGTTGAAGAGGTACGGGACAGTAACTACGAGCAGTACTTC. Protein product: CSVEEVRDSNYEQYF.

The rearrangement links TRBV25-1 to TRBJ2-3; 7 bases match TRBD1. There are 17 residues in the CDR3. Germline V gene sequence: CDR1 MGHDK, CDR2 SYGVNS. Trimming took 3 bases from V and 4 from J; bases not matched to a gene: 13. The chain's CDR3 is CASSDPRTPGQADTQYF. Here the CDR3 DNA reads TGTGCCAGCAGTGACCCCCGGACCCCCGGACAGGCAGATACGCAGTATTTT. Based on the CDR3 plus reference TRBV25-1 and TRBJ2-3, the full variable domain is EADIYQTPRYLVIGTGKKITLECSQTMGHDKMYWYQQDPGMELHLIHYSYGVNSTEKGDLSSESTVSRIRTEHFPLTLESARPSHTSQYLCASSDPRTPGQADTQYFGPGTRLTVL.

The CDR3, as DNA: TGTGCCAGCAGCTTATGGGACATGTCCCGGGAGACCCAGTACTTC. It is translated as CASSLWDMSRETQYF. The chain carries TRBV7-2 and TRBJ2-5; D is possibly TRBD1 (6 bases). The germline CDR1 and CDR2 sequences are SGHTA and FQGNSA. The germline V and J ends were trimmed by 2 bases and 5 bases, with 15 bases remaining between them. There are 15 residues in the CDR3. Variable domain in full (rest from reference TRBV7-2 and TRBJ2-5): GAGVSQSPSNKVTEKGKDVELRCDPISGHTALYWYRQSLGQGLEFLIYFQGNSAPDKSGLPSDRFSAERTGGSVSTLTIQRTQQEDSAVYLCASSLWDMSRETQYFGPGTRLLVL.

The chain links TRBV9 to TRBJ2-7; D is uncertain. The CDR3 is 14 residues long. V lost 4 bases and J 0 bases, leaving 11 bases between the germline ends. In germline, CDR1 is SGDLS, CDR2 YYNGEE. CDR3 coding DNA: TGTGCCAGCAGCCCCCTGGACCACTCCTACGAGCAGTACTTC. This sequence encodes CASSPLDHSYEQYF. The full variable domain, rest sourced from reference TRBV9 and TRBJ2-7, is DSGVTQTPKHLITATGQRVTLRCSPRSGDLSVYWYQQSLDQGLQFLIQYYNGEERAKGNILERFSAQQFPDLHSELNLSSLELGDSALYFCASSPLDHSYEQYFGPGTRLTVT.